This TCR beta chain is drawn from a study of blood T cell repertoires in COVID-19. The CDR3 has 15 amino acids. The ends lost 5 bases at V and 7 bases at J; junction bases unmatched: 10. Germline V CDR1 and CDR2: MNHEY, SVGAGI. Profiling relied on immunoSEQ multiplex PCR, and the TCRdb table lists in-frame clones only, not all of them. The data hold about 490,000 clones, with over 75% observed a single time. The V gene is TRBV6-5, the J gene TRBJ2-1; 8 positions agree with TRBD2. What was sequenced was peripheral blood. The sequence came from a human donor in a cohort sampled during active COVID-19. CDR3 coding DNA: TGTGCCAGCAGTCCCGGGACTAGAGGTCAAAATGAGCAGTTCTTC. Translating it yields CASSPGTRGQNEQFF.